The T cell receptor beta chain described here comes from a study of beta chain features in type 1 diabetes. Study details: The study found patients and healthy donors alike in age, gender and cell yields. Findings of the study overall: Equally in patients and controls, PCR might preferentially amplify shorter templates.

Every isolated RNA sample was fully reverse transcribed, so sequencing captured expressed TCRB transcripts. Generated by immunoSEQ multiplex PCR, the TCRdb table keeps only in-frame clones and is missing some. The top ten hold about 6.7% of the sample, which has a few hundred thousand clones, 14% seen once. This clone has only a few counts. What it binds is not known. The CDR3 runs 16 residues. After removal of 7 bases from V and 9 bases from J, the junction contained 15 bases not matched to a gene. Germline loops: CDR1 MDHEN, CDR2 SYDVKM. The sample taken for sequencing was central memory CD4+ T cells from blood. The chain combines TRBV28 with TRBJ2-1, with TRBD1 matching 10 bases. The TCR comes from a man aged 25-45 years in good health. The CDR3 DNA reads TGTGCCAGCACCCACCGGGACAGGGGCTTTAGGGGTGAGCAGTTCTTC. Translated: CASTHRDRGFRGEQFF.